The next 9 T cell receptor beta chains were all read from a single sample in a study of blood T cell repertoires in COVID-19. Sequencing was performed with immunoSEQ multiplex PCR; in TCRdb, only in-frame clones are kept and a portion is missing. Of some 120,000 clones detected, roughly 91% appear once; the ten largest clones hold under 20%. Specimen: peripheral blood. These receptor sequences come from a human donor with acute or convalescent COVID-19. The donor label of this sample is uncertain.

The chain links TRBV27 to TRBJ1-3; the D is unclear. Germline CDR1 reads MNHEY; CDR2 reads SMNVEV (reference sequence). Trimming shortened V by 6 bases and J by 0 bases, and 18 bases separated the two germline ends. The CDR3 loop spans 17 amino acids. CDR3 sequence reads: CASSLTWAGLSGNTIYF. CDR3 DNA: TGTGCCAGCAGCCTAACTTGGGCCGGACTCTCTGGAAACACCATATATTTT.

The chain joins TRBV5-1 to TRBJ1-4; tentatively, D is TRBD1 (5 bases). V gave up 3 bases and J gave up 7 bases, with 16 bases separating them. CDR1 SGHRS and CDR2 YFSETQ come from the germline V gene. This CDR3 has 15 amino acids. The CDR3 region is CASSSKAGGSEKLFF. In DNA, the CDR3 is TGCGCCAGCAGCTCTAAAGCGGGGGGAAGTGAAAAACTGTTTTTT.

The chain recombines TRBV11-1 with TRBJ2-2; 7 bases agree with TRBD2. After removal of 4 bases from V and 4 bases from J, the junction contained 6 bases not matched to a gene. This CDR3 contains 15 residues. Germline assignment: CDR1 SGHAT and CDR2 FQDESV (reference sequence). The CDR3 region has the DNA TGTGCCAGCAGCTACCCGGGACTACCCACCGGGGAGCTGTTTTTT. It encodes CASSYPGLPTGELFF.

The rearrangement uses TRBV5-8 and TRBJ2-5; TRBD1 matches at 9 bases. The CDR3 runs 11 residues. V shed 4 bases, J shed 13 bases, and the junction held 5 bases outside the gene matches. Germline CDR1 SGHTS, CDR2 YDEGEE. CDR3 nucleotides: TGTGCCAGCAGCCGTACAGGGGGCCTGTACTTC. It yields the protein CASSRTGGLYF.

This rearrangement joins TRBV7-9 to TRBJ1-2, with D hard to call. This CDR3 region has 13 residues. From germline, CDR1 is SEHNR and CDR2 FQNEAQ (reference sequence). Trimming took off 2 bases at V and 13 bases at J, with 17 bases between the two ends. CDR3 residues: CASSLLSPLKATF. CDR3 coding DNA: TGTGCCAGCAGCTTACTATCCCCCCTCAAAGCCACCTTC.

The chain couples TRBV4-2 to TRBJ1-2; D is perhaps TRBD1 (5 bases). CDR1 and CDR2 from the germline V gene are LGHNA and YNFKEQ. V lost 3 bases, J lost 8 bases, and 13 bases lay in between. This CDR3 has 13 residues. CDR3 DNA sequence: TGTGCCAGCAGCCAGGCGGGGCTAGGGGGCTACACCTTC. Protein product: CASSQAGLGGYTF.

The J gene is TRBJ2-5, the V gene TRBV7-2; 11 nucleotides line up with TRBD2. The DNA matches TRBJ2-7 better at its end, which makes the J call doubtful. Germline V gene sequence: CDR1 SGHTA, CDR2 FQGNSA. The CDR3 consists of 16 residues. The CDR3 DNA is TGTGCCAGCAGCTTAGCTAGCGGGGGGGCCTCCTACGAGCAGTACTTC. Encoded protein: CASSLASGGASYEQYF.

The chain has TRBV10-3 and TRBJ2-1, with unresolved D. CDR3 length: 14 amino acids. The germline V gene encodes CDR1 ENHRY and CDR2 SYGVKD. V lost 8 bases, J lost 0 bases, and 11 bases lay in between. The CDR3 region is CAIGGSSSYNEQFF. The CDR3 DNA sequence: TGTGCCATCGGTGGTAGCAGCTCCTACAATGAGCAGTTCTTC.

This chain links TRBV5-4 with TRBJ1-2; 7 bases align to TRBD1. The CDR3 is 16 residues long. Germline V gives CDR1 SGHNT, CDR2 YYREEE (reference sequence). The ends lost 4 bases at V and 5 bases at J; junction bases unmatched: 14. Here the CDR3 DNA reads TGTGCCAGCAGCCAAGGACCGGGACAGATTATTTATGGCTACACCTTC. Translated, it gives CASSQGPGQIIYGYTF.